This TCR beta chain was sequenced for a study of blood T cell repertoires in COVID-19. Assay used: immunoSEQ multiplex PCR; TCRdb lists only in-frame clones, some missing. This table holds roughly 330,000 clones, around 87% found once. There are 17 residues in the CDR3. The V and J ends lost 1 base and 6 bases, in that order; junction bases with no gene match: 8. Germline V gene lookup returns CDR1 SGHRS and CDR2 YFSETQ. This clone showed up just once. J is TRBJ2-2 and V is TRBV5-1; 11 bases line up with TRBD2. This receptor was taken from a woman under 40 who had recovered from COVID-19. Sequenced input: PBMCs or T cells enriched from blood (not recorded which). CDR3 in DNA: TGCGCCAGCAGCTTGACTAGCGGGGGCCGCGTGGCCGGGGAGCTGTTTTTT. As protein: CASSLTSGGRVAGELFF.